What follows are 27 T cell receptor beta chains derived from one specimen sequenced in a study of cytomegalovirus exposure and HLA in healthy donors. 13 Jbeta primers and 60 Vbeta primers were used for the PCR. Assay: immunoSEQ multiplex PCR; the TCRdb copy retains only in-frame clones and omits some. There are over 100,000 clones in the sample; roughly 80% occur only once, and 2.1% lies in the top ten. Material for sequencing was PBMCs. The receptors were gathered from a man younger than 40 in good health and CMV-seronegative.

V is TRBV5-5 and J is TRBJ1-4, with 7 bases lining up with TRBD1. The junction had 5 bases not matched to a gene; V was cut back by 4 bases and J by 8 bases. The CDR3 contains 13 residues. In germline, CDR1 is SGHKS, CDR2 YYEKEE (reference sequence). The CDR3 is CASSPGGGEKLFF. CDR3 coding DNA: TGTGCCAGCAGCCCGGGAGGGGGCGAAAAACTGTTTTTT.

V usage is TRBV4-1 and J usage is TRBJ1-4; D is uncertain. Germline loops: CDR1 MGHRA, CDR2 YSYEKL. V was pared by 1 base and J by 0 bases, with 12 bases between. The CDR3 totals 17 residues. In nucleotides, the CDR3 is TGCGCCAGCAGCCAAGGGGAGCGGGTAGCAACTAATGAAAAACTGTTTTTT. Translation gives CASSQGERVATNEKLFF.

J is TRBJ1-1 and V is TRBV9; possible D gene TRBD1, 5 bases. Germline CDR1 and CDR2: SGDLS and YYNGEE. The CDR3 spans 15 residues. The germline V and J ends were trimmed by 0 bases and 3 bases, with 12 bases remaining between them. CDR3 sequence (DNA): TGTGCCAGCAGCGTAGAGGGACGGGGGGACACTGAAGCTTTCTTT. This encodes CASSVEGRGDTEAFF.

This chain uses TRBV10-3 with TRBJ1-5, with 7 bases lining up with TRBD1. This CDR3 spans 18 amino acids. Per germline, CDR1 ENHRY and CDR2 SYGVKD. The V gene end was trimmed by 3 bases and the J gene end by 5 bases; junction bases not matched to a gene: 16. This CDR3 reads CAISENLGTAMGDQPQHF. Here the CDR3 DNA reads TGTGCCATCAGTGAAAATCTTGGGACAGCAATGGGGGATCAGCCCCAGCATTTT.

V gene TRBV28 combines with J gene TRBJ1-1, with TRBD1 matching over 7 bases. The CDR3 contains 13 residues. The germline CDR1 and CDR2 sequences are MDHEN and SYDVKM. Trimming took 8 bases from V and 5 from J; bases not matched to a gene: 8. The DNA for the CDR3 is TGTGCCAGCGGGACAGCCACGGGGACTGAAGCTTTCTTT. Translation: CASGTATGTEAFF.

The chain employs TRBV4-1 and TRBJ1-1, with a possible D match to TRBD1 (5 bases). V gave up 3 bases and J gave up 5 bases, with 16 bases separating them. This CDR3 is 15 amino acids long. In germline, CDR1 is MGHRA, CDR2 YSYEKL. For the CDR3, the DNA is TGCGCCAGCAGCCAGGACAACGGTTTCTGGACTGAAGCTTTCTTT. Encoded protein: CASSQDNGFWTEAFF.

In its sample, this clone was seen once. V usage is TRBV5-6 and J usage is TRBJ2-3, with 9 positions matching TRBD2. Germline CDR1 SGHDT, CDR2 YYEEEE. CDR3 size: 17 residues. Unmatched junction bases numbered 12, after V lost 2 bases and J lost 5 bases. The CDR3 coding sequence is TGTGCCAGCAGCTTAGCGGGGGGTCGTTTTATGGTAGATACGCAGTATTTT. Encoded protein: CASSLAGGRFMVDTQYF.

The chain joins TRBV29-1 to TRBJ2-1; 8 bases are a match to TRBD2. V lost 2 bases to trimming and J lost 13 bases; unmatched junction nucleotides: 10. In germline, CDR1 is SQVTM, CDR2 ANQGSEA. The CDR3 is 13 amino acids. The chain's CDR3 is CSVEIALAGSQFF. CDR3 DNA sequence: TGCAGCGTTGAAATCGCTCTAGCGGGTAGTCAGTTCTTC.

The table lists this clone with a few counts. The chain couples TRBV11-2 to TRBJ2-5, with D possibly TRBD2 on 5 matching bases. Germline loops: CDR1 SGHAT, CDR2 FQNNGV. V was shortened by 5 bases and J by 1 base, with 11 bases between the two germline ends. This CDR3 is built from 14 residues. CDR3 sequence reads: CASSREGGQETQYF. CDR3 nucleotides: TGTGCCAGCAGCAGAGAGGGCGGCCAAGAGACCCAGTACTTC.

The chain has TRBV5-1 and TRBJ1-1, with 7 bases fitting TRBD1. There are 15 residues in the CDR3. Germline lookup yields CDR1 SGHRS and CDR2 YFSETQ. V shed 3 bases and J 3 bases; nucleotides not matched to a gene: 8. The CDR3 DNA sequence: TGCGCCAGCAGCTCGACAGGGTCTTTCGACACTGAAGCTTTCTTT. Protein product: CASSSTGSFDTEAFF.

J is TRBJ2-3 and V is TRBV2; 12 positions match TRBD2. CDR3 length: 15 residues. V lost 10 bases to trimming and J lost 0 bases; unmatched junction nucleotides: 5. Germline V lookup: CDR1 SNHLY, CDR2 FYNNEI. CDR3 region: CAIRLAGDSTDTQYF. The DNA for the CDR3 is TGTGCCATACGACTAGCGGGGGATAGCACAGATACGCAGTATTTT.

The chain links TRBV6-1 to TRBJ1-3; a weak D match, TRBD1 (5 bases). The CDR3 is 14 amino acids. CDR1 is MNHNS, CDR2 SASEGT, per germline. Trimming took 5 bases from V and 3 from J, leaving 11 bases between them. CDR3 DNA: TGTGCCAGCAGTTCTGGGGCTCTTGGAAACACCATATATTTT. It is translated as CASSSGALGNTIYF.

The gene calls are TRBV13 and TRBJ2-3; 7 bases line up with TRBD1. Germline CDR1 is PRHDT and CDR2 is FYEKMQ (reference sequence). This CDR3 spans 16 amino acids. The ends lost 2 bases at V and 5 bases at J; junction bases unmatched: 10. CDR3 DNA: TGTGCCAGCAGCTTAAGGCCACAGGGGTTTATAGATACGCAGTATTTT. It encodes CASSLRPQGFIDTQYF.

The CDR3 is CASSPNDYRSSYNEQFF. The CDR3 DNA sequence: TGTGCCAGCAGCCCCAATGACTACCGGAGCTCCTACAATGAGCAGTTCTTC. The gene calls are TRBV4-2 and TRBJ2-1, with a possible D match to TRBD2 (5 bases). The CDR3 contains 17 residues. Germline CDR1 and CDR2: LGHNA and YNFKEQ. Trimming removed 4 bases at V and 0 bases at J, with 16 bases between.

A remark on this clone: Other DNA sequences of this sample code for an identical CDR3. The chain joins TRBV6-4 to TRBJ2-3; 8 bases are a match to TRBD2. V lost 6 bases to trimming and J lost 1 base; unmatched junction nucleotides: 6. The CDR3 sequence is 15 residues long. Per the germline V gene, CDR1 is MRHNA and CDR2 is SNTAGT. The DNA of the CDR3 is TGTGCCAGCAGCGAGGCGGGGGGTGGCACAGATACGCAGTATTTT. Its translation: CASSEAGGGTDTQYF.

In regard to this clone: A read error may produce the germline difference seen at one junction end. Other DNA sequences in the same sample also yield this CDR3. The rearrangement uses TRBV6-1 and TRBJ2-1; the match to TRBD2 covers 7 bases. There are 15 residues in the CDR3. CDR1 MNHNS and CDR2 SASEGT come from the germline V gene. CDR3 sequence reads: CASRENGGGYNEQFF. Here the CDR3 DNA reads TGCGCCAGCAGAGAAAATGGCGGGGGATACAATGAGCAGTTCTTC.

The CDR3 DNA follows: TGTGCCACGTCGGGGGTGGGGTCACCCCTCCACTTT. Its protein product is CATSGVGSPLHF. This chain uses TRBV10-3 with TRBJ1-6; the D gene is possibly TRBD1 (5 bases). Germline V gene data show CDR1 as ENHRY and CDR2 as SYGVKD. This CDR3 comprises 12 residues. Between the trimmed V and J ends, which lost 10 bases and 10 bases, there was a span of 14 bases.

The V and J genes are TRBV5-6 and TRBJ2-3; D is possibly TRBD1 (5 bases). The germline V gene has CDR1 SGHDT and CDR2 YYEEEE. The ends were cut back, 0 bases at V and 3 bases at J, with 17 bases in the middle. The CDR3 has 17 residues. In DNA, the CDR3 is TGTGCCAGCAGCTTGGCCCAAGGGGCCAAGGGAACAGATACGCAGTATTTT. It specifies CASSLAQGAKGTDTQYF.

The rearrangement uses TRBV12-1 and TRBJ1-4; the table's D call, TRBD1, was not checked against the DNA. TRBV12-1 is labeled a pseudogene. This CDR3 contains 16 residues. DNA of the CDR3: TGTGCCAGCAGCTTTGAGTCTGGGGACACCTATGAAAAACTGTTTTTT. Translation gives CASSFESGDTYEKLFF.

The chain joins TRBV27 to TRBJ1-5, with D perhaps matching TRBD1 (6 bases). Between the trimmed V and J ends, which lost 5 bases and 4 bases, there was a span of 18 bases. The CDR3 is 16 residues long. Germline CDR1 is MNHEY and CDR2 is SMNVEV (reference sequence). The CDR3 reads CASSPGGGGRNQPQHF. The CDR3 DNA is TGTGCCAGCAGTCCGGGGGGAGGGGGGCGGAATCAGCCCCAGCATTTT.

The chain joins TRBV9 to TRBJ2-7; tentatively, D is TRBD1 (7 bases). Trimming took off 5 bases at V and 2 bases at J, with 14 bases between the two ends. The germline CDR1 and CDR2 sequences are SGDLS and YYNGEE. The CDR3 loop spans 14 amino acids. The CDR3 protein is CASSAGQWTYEQYF. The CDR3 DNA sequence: TGTGCCAGCAGTGCGGGACAGTGGACCTACGAGCAGTACTTC.

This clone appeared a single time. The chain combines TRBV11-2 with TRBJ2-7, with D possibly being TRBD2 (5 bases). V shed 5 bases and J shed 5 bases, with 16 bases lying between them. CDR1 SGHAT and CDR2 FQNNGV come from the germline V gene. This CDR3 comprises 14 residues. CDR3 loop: CASSPRPAGDEQYF. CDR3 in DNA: TGTGCCAGCAGCCCCAGACCAGCCGGGGACGAGCAGTACTTC.

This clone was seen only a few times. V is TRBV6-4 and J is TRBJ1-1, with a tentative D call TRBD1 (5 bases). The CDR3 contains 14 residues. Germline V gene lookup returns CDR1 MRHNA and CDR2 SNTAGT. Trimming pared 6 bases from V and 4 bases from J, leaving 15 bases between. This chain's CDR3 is CASSRQPQGTEAFF. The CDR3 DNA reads TGTGCCAGCAGCCGACAGCCCCAGGGCACTGAAGCTTTCTTT.

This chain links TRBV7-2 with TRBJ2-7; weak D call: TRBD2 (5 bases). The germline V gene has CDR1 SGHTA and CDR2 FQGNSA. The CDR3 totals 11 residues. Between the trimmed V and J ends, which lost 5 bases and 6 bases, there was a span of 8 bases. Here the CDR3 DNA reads TGTGCCAGCAGCCCTGGAGGCGAGCAGTACTTC. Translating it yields CASSPGGEQYF.

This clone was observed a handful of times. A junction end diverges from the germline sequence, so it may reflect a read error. The CDR3 coding sequence is TGCGCCAGCGGACAGGGGGCTTCCGGGGCCAACGGCCTGACTTTC. Its translation: CASGQGASGANGLTF. The chain employs TRBV5-1 and TRBJ2-6; TRBD1 matches at 11 bases. In germline, CDR1 is SGHRS, CDR2 YFSETQ. The CDR3 sequence is 15 residues long.

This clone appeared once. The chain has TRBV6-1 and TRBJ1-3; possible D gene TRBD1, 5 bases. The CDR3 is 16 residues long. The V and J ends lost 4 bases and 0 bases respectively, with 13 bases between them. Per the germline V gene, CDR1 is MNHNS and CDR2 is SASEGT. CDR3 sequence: CASSVWGTFSGNTIYF. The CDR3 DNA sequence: TGTGCCAGCAGTGTGTGGGGCACTTTCTCTGGAAACACCATATATTTT.

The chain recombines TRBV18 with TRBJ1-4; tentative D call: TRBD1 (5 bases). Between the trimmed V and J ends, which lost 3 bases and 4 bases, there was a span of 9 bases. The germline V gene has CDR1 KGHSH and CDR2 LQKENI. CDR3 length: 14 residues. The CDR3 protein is CASSPGQFNEKLFF. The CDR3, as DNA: TGTGCCAGCTCACCGGGGCAGTTTAATGAAAAACTGTTTTTT.